This TCR beta chain was identified in a study of cytomegalovirus exposure and HLA in healthy donors. PCR involved 60 Vbeta and 13 Jbeta primers. Profiled with immunoSEQ multiplex PCR; TCRdb holds only in-frame clones, not every one. Of about 130,000 clones in the sample, approximately 10% were seen once. Broader study findings: Links to common viral pathogens appeared, in a later analysis, for several of the most significant clusters.

Comment on this clone: The antigen is undetermined.

The J segment lost 5 bases and the V segment lost 4 bases, leaving 7 bases of the junction unmatched. CDR3 size: 14 residues. Germline CDR1 reads SGHRS; CDR2 reads YFSETQ. This clonotype originated in a woman between 18 and 29 years old in good health and CMV-seropositive. The sequenced sample consisted of PBMCs. V gene TRBV5-1 combines with J gene TRBJ2-7, with 9 nucleotides matching TRBD1. As DNA, the CDR3 is TGCGCCAGCAGCGAAGGACAGGGGTTCCACGAGCAGTACTTC. Its protein product is CASSEGQGFHEQYF. Using reference TRBV5-1 and TRBJ2-7 for the parts outside the CDR3, the full variable domain is KAGVTQTPRYLIKTRGQQVTLSCSPISGHRSVSWYQQTPGQGLQFLFEYFSETQRNKGNFPGRFSGRQFSNSRSEMNVSTLELGDSALYLCASSEGQGFHEQYFGPGTRLTVT.